The sequence of this T cell receptor (beta chain) was determined in a study of blood T cells in healthy people across ages. Study-level points and caveats: Unknown donor CMV status possibly confounded expanded clonotype changes.

Then a second PCR, running about 6 to 11 cycles, was carried out with a sample-barcoded 5' primer and a J-beta primer mix. Via MiXCR, TCRdb re-called the 5' RACE reads, giving one row per CDR3 protein. Among more than 650,000 distinct CDR3 sequences listed, about a quarter were seen once. Worth noting for this clonotype: Its antigen is not known.

These data were also filed under a second study, of T cells of mothers and their children.

Source material: blood. The receptor was isolated from a boy aged 5-17 years in good health.

CDR3 region: CASSFAPGLTNEKLFF. CDR3 in DNA: TGTGCCAGCAGCTTCGCCCCCGGATTAACTAATGAAAAACTGTTTTTT. The J gene is TRBJ1-4, the V gene TRBV5-5; D unresolved. V lost 2 bases and J 1 base, leaving 12 bases between the germline ends. The CDR3 contains 16 residues. The germline CDR1 and CDR2 sequences are SGHKS and YYEKEE (reference sequence).